These 29 T cell receptor beta chains were all obtained from the same sample, sequenced in a study of lymphopenia after photon versus proton radiotherapy. The data were produced by immunoSEQ multiplex PCR, yet TCRdb's version contains in-frame clones alone and is incomplete. The sample yields around 42,000 clones, 85% seen once. The input for sequencing was peripheral blood, taken from a patient treated with photon-based radiotherapy. These receptors were obtained from a man in his forties with gastric cancer.

The chain has TRBV30 and TRBJ1-2, with TRBD1 matching over 10 bases. V shed 5 bases and J 7 bases; nucleotides not matched to a gene: 1. The CDR3 length is 11 residues. The germline V gene encodes CDR1 GTSNPN and CDR2 SVGIG (reference sequence). The CDR3 reads CAWDRGLGYTF. CDR3 nucleotide sequence: TGTGCCTGGGACAGGGGGCTTGGCTACACCTTC.

This chain connects TRBV7-8 to TRBJ2-2; D may be TRBD2 (5 bases). Germline-derived CDR1 and CDR2 are SGHVS and FQNEAQ. Trimming pared 5 bases from V and 6 bases from J, leaving 7 bases between. The CDR3 loop spans 12 amino acids. The chain's CDR3 is CASSLGAGELFF. The CDR3 DNA follows: TGTGCCAGCAGCCTGGGAGCCGGGGAGCTGTTTTTT.

This chain uses TRBV2 with TRBJ1-5; 8 bases line up with TRBD1. This CDR3 region has 14 residues. V lost 6 bases to trimming and J lost 8 bases; unmatched junction nucleotides: 9. In germline, CDR1 is SNHLY, CDR2 FYNNEI. The CDR3 bases are TGTGCCAGCAGGGGAGGACAGGGCTTTGAGCCCCAGCATTTT. Translated, it gives CASRGGQGFEPQHF.

The chain employs TRBV7-2 and TRBJ1-6; D uncertain. Germline loops: CDR1 SGHTA, CDR2 FQGNSA. V was shortened by 4 bases and J by 12 bases, with 16 bases between the two germline ends. The CDR3 contains 14 residues. CDR3 sequence reads: CASSSDTTVQPLHF. CDR3 DNA: TGTGCCAGCAGCTCCGACACGACCGTCCAACCCCTCCACTTT.

In nucleotides, the CDR3 is TGTGCCAGCAGCGTAGATGTTAGGCACACAGATACGCAGTATTTT. This gives the protein CASSVDVRHTDTQYF. The V call is TRBV9, the J call TRBJ2-3, with D uncertain. Looked up from germline, CDR1 is SGDLS and CDR2 is YYNGEE. The CDR3 runs to 15 residues. The V end was cut by 0 bases, the J end by 2 bases, with 10 bases between.

This sequence joins TRBV5-8 and TRBJ1-1; D call uncertain. Trimming pared 4 bases from V and 1 base from J, leaving 11 bases between. The CDR3 sequence is 14 residues long. CDR1 is SGHTS and CDR2 is YDEGEE in the germline V gene. DNA for the CDR3: TGTGCCAGCAGCCGACGGGTGGGGAACACTGAAGCTTTCTTT. Translating gives CASSRRVGNTEAFF.

The chain employs TRBV7-2 and TRBJ1-3; D remains unclear. Germline CDR1 SGHTA, CDR2 FQGNSA. This CDR3 is built from 16 residues. Trimming took 1 base from V and 0 from J, leaving 10 bases between them. The CDR3 loop reads CASSLGQTSSGNTIYF. CDR3 DNA sequence: TGTGCCAGCAGCTTAGGTCAGACCTCCTCTGGAAACACCATATATTTT.

This CDR3 is CATRRDNSPLHF. CDR3 nucleotides: TGTGCCACGCGTAGGGATAATTCACCCCTCCACTTT. The chain couples TRBV15 to TRBJ1-6, with unresolved D. Deletions cut 9 bases from V and 5 bases from J, with 8 bases between. The CDR3 length is 12 residues. The germline gives CDR1 LNHNV, CDR2 YYDKDF (reference sequence).

The chain links TRBV10-3 to TRBJ2-3; 7 nucleotides align to TRBD2. With 8 bases clipped from V and 2 bases from J, the junction kept 7 bases outside the gene matches. The germline gives CDR1 ENHRY, CDR2 SYGVKD. The CDR3 contains 14 residues. The CDR3 DNA reads TGTGCCATCGCCCCGCGGGGGACCACAGATACGCAGTATTTT. This gives the protein CAIAPRGTTDTQYF.

The chain couples TRBV25-1 to TRBJ1-1, with 7 bases that match TRBD1. Germline V gives CDR1 MGHDK, CDR2 SYGVNS. V was clipped by 4 bases and J by 3 bases; unmatched bases: 8. There are 15 residues in the CDR3. The DNA for the CDR3 is TGTGCCAGCAGTGGGGTAGGGGGCGCGGACACTGAAGCTTTCTTT. Its translation: CASSGVGGADTEAFF.

This chain uses TRBV7-8 with TRBJ2-2, with D unresolved. Germline lookup yields CDR1 SGHVS and CDR2 FQNEAQ. V lost 5 bases to trimming and J lost 6 bases, with 7 bases between them. The CDR3 extends over 12 amino acids. In DNA form, the CDR3 reads TGTGCCAGCAGCCTAACTTCCGGGGAGCTGTTTTTT. This translates into CASSLTSGELFF. The entire variable domain, with the rest obtained from reference TRBV7-8 and TRBJ2-2, is as follows: GAGVSQSPRYKVAKRGQDVALRCDPISGHVSLFWYQQALGQGPEFLTYFQNEAQLDKSGLPSDRFFAERPEGSVSTLKIQRTQQEDSAVYLCASSLTSGELFFGEGSRLTVL.

The chain carries TRBV19 and TRBJ1-2; a possible D gene is TRBD1 (5 bases). Per the germline V gene, CDR1 is LNHDA and CDR2 is SQIVND (reference sequence). The CDR3 is made up of 18 amino acids. The V and J ends lost 2 bases and 0 bases respectively, with 19 bases between them. CDR3 in DNA: TGTGCCAGTAGTATATCTGGGGCAGGACCGACTACTAACTATGGCTACACCTTC. The encoded protein is CASSISGAGPTTNYGYTF. The full variable domain, rest sourced from reference TRBV19 and TRBJ1-2, is DGGITQSPKYLFRKEGQNVTLSCEQNLNHDAMYWYRQDPGQGLRLIYYSQIVNDFQKGDIAEGYSVSREKKESFPLTVTSAQKNPTAFYLCASSISGAGPTTNYGYTFGSGTRLTVV.

This clone has just a few counts. The genes are TRBV5-5 and TRBJ1-6, with a tentative D call TRBD1 (5 bases). CDR1 and CDR2 (germline): SGHKS, YYEKEE (reference sequence). The CDR3 sequence is 15 residues long. Trimming left V 0 bases short and J 7 bases short, with 11 bases between. In DNA form, the CDR3 reads TGTGCCAGCAGCTTGGCCCCAGGGCGGAATTCACCCCTCCACTTT. It specifies CASSLAPGRNSPLHF.

The rearrangement joins TRBV18 to TRBJ2-2; unclear D gene. CDR3 length equals 14 residues. Per germline, CDR1 KGHSH and CDR2 LQKENI. V was shortened by 3 bases and J by 0 bases, with 5 bases between the two germline ends. This CDR3 reads CASSPGSNTGELFF. In DNA form, the CDR3 reads TGTGCCAGCTCACCCGGGTCGAACACCGGGGAGCTGTTTTTT.

The rearrangement uses TRBV7-2 and TRBJ2-7; 9 positions agree with TRBD2. The junction had 9 bases not matched to a gene; V was cut back by 5 bases and J by 4 bases. Germline V gives CDR1 SGHTA, CDR2 FQGNSA. This CDR3 comprises 15 residues. CDR3 residues: CASSPSGLARYEQYF. DNA of the CDR3: TGTGCCAGCAGCCCTAGCGGACTAGCGAGATACGAGCAGTACTTC.

The chain has TRBV7-6 and TRBJ2-2, with a tentative D call TRBD1 (6 bases). V dropped 0 bases and J dropped 5 bases, with 7 bases sitting between them. This CDR3 comprises 14 residues. Germline V gene sequence: CDR1 SGHVS, CDR2 FNYEAQ. CDR3 coding DNA: TGTGCCAGCAGCTTAGCGGGACATACCGGGGAGCTGTTTTTT. It encodes CASSLAGHTGELFF. Variable domain in full (rest from reference TRBV7-6 and TRBJ2-2): GAGVSQSPRYKVTKRGQDVALRCDPISGHVSLYWYRQALGQGPEFLTYFNYEAQQDKSGLPNDRFSAERPEGSISTLTIQRTEQRDSAMYRCASSLAGHTGELFFGEGSRLTVL.

The rearrangement uses TRBV30 and TRBJ2-1, with 8 bases matching TRBD2. V lost 3 bases and J lost 4; bases outside the gene matches: 11. The CDR3 spans 16 residues. Germline assignment: CDR1 GTSNPN and CDR2 SVGIG (reference sequence). This CDR3 is CAWSGGEKSKYNEQFF. The CDR3 bases are TGTGCCTGGAGCGGGGGGGAAAAATCTAAGTACAATGAGCAGTTCTTC.

The sample holds one count of this clone. This chain links TRBV7-2 with TRBJ2-7; TRBD1 might be the D (6 bases). CDR1 is SGHTA and CDR2 is FQGNSA in the germline V gene. CDR3 length: 15 residues. V lost 1 base, J lost 1 base, and 11 bases lay in between. The CDR3 loop is CASSLEGTSSYEQYF. Written as DNA, the CDR3 is TGTGCCAGCAGCTTAGAGGGGACATCATCCTACGAGCAGTACTTC.

This clone was counted only a few times. This chain uses TRBV9 with TRBJ2-3; D is ambiguous. The V gene lost 4 bases and the J gene lost 0 bases, with 6 bases spanning the gap. The CDR3 covers 13 residues. CDR1 and CDR2 (germline): SGDLS, YYNGEE. CDR3: CASSPPSTDTQYF. CDR3 in DNA: TGTGCCAGCAGCCCCCCCAGCACAGATACGCAGTATTTT.

The chain carries TRBV5-1 and TRBJ2-7; D is unresolved. This CDR3 contains 13 residues. CDR1 and CDR2 (germline): SGHRS, YFSETQ. Trimming stripped 1 base from V and 7 bases from J, with 12 bases between. The CDR3 reads CASSLRQAGEQYF. The DNA of the CDR3 is TGCGCCAGCAGCTTGAGGCAGGCTGGGGAGCAGTACTTC. Based on the CDR3 plus reference TRBV5-1 and TRBJ2-7, the full variable domain is KAGVTQTPRYLIKTRGQQVTLSCSPISGHRSVSWYQQTPGQGLQFLFEYFSETQRNKGNFPGRFSGRQFSNSRSEMNVSTLELGDSALYLCASSLRQAGEQYFGPGTRLTVT.

V is TRBV4-3 and J is TRBJ1-1; the D gene is possibly TRBD1 (5 bases). The CDR3 contains 14 residues. Germline V gene lookup returns CDR1 LGHNA and CDR2 YSLEER. V lost 2 bases to trimming and J lost 2 bases, with 9 bases between them. The CDR3 DNA sequence: TGCGCCAGCAGCCAACTCCAGGGAAACACTGAAGCTTTCTTT. Its translation is CASSQLQGNTEAFF.

This clone was seen just once. The chain carries TRBV5-1 and TRBJ1-3, with D hard to call. The CDR3 spans 14 residues. V gave up 3 bases and J gave up 0 bases, with 7 bases separating them. Per germline, CDR1 SGHRS and CDR2 YFSETQ. CDR3 sequence (DNA): TGCGCCAGCAGCTCGGGTGACTCTGGAAACACCATATATTTT. The encoded protein is CASSSGDSGNTIYF.

The chain is built from TRBV30 and TRBJ1-3; D not certain. V was trimmed by 1 base and J by 0 bases, leaving 7 bases between them. CDR1 is GTSNPN and CDR2 is SVGIG in the germline V gene (reference sequence). The CDR3 extends over 14 amino acids. CDR3: CAWSAGISGNTIYF. The CDR3 DNA follows: TGTGCCTGGAGTGCCGGCATCTCTGGAAACACCATATATTTT. The full variable domain, completed using reference TRBV30 and TRBJ1-3, is SQTIHQWPATLVQPVGSPLSLECTVEGTSNPNLYWYRQAAGRGLQLLFYSVGIGQISSEVPQNLSASRPQDRQFILSSKKLLLSDSGFYLCAWSAGISGNTIYFGEGSWLTVV.

V usage is TRBV7-3 and J usage is TRBJ2-3; D gene uncertain. The CDR3 consists of 16 residues. The germline V gene encodes CDR1 SGHTA and CDR2 FQGTGA. Trimming left V 1 base short and J 2 bases short, with 13 bases between. This chain's CDR3 is CASSLNPMGITDTQYF. CDR3 DNA sequence: TGTGCCAGCAGCTTAAACCCCATGGGGATCACAGATACGCAGTATTTT. Full variable domain (missing parts from reference TRBV7-3 and TRBJ2-3): GAGVSQTPSNKVTEKGKYVELRCDPISGHTALYWYRQSLGQGPEFLIYFQGTGAADDSGLPNDRFFAVRPEGSVSTLKIQRTERGDSAVYLCASSLNPMGITDTQYFGPGTRLTVL.

The chain recombines TRBV7-2 with TRBJ2-1, with a weak D call TRBD2 (6 bases). This CDR3 has 14 amino acids. The germline gives CDR1 SGHTA, CDR2 FQGNSA. Between the trimmed V and J ends, which lost 0 bases and 8 bases, there was a span of 11 bases. CDR3 bases: TGTGCCAGCAGCTTAGCGGGGGGTTGGGATGAGCAGTTCTTC. Translation gives CASSLAGGWDEQFF.

The CDR3 sequence: CASSEALRRAEQYF. In DNA, the CDR3 is TGTGCCAGCAGTGAAGCGCTTAGGCGGGCCGAGCAGTACTTC. This chain connects TRBV2 to TRBJ2-7; perhaps TRBD2 as D (5 bases). Germline V lookup: CDR1 SNHLY, CDR2 FYNNEI. Trimming pared 0 bases from V and 6 bases from J, leaving 12 bases between. The CDR3 is 14 residues long.

This chain links TRBV4-2 with TRBJ2-1; 7 positions agree with TRBD2. V dropped 2 bases and J dropped 6; count of bases not matched to a gene: 10. The CDR3 consists of 16 residues. The germline CDR1 and CDR2 sequences are LGHNA and YNFKEQ. CDR3: CASSQPGLAAGNEQFF. The CDR3 DNA reads TGTGCCAGCAGCCAACCTGGGCTAGCGGCAGGCAATGAGCAGTTCTTC.

This clone was counted a few times. The V gene is TRBV12-2, the J gene TRBJ1-5. TRBV12-2 counts as a pseudogene. The CDR3 extends over 16 amino acids. The CDR3 nucleotides are TGTGCAAGTCGCTTAGCGTTCCAGGCGGAAGGTGCGTCCCAGCATTTT. Protein: CASRLAFQAEGASQHF.

The chain has TRBV29-1 and TRBJ1-1; D not resolved. V shed 2 bases and J shed 1 base, with 5 bases lying between them. CDR3 length: 12 residues. CDR1 SQVTM and CDR2 ANQGSEA come from the germline V gene. The CDR3 loop reads CSVERKNTEAFF. CDR3 bases: TGCAGCGTTGAAAGGAAGAACACTGAAGCTTTCTTT.